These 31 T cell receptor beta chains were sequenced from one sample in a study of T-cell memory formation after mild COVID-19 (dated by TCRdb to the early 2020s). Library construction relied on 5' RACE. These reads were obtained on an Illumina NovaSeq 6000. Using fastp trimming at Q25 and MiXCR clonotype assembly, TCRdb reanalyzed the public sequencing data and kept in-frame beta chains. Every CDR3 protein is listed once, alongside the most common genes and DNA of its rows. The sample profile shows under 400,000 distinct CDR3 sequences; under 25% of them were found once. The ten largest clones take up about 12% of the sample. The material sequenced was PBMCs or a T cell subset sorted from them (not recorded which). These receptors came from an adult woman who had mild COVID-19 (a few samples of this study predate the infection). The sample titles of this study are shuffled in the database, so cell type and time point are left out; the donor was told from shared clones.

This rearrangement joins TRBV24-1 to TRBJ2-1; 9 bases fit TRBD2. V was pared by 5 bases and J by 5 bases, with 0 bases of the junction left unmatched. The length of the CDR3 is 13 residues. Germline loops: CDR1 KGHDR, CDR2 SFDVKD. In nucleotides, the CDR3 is TGTGCCACCAGTGGACTAGCGGACAATGAGCAGTTCTTC. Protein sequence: CATSGLADNEQFF.

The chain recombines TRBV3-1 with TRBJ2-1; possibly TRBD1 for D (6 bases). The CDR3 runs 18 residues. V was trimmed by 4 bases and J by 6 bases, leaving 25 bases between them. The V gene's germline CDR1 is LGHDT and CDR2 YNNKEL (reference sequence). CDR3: CASSLKFKGDSVRNEQFF. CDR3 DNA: TGTGCCAGCAGCCTCAAGTTTAAGGGGGATTCTGTTCGCAATGAGCAGTTCTTC.

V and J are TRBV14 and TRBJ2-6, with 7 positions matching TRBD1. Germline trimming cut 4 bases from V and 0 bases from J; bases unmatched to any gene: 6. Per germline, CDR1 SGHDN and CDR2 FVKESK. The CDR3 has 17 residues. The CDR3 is CASSRRDRVSGANVLTF. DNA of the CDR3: TGTGCCAGCAGCCGACGGGACAGAGTCTCTGGGGCCAACGTCCTGACTTTC. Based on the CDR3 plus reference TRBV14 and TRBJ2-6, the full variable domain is EAGVTQFPSHSVIEKGQTVTLRCDPISGHDNLYWYRRVMGKEIKFLLHFVKESKQDESGMPNNRFLAERTGGTYSTLKVQPAELEDSGVYFCASSRRDRVSGANVLTFGAGSRLTVL.

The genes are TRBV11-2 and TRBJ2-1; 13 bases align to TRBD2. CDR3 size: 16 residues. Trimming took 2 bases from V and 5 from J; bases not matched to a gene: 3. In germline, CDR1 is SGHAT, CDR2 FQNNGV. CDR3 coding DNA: TGTGCCAGCAGCTTATGGGGACTAGCGGGAAACAATGAGCAGTTCTTC. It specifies CASSLWGLAGNNEQFF.

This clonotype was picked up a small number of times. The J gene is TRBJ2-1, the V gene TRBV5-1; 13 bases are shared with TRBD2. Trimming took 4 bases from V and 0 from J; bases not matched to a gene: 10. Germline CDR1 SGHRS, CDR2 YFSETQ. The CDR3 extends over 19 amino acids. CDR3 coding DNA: TGCGCCAGCAGCCCACCGGGACTAGCGGGGACCAGCTCCTACAATGAGCAGTTCTTC. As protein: CASSPPGLAGTSSYNEQFF.

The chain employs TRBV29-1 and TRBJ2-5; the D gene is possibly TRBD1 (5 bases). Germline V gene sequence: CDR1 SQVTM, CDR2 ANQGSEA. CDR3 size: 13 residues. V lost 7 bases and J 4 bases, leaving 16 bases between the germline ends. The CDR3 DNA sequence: TGCAGCGGGTCCGAAAACCAGGGAGAGACCCAGTACTTC. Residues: CSGSENQGETQYF.

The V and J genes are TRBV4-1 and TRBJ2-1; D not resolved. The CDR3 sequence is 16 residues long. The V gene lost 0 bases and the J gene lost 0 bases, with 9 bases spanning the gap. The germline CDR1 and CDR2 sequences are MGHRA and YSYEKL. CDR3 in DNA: TGCGCCAGCAGCCAAGAGGGCGCGCGCTCCTACAATGAGCAGTTCTTC. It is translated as CASSQEGARSYNEQFF.

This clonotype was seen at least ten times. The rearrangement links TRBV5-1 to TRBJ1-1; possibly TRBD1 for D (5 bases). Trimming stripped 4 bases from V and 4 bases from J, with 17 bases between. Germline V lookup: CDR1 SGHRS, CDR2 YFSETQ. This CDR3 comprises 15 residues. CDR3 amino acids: CASSPPLGQGTEAFF. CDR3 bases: TGCGCCAGCAGCCCCCCCCTGGGGCAGGGCACTGAAGCTTTCTTT. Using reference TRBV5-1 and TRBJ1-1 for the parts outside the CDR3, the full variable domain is KAGVTQTPRYLIKTRGQQVTLSCSPISGHRSVSWYQQTPGQGLQFLFEYFSETQRNKGNFPGRFSGRQFSNSRSEMNVSTLELGDSALYLCASSPPLGQGTEAFFGQGTRLTVV.

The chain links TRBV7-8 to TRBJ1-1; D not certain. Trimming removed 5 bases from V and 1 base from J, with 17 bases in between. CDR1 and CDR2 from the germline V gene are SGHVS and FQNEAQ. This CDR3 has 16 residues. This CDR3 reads CASSPPGNPANTEAFF. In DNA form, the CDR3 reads TGTGCCAGCAGCCCACCGGGGAACCCAGCGAACACTGAAGCTTTCTTT.

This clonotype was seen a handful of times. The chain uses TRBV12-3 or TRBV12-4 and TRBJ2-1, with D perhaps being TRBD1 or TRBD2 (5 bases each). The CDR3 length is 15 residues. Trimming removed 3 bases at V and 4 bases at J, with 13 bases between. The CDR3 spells CASSFVRAGYNEQFF. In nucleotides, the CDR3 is TGTGCCAGCAGTTTTGTGAGGGCAGGGTACAATGAGCAGTTCTTC.

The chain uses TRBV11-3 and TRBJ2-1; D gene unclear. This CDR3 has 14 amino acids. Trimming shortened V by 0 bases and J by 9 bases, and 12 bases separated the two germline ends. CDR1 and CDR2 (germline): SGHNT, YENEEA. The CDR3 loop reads CASSLDDPSGEQFF. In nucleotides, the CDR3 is TGTGCCAGCAGCTTAGATGATCCGTCGGGTGAGCAGTTCTTC.

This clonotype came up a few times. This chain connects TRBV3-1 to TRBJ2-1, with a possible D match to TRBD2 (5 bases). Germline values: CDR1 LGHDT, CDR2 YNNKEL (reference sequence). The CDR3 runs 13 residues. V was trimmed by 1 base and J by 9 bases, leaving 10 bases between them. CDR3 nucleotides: TGTGCCAGCAGCCAAGGAGCTGGGAGTGAGCAGTTCTTC. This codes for CASSQGAGSEQFF.

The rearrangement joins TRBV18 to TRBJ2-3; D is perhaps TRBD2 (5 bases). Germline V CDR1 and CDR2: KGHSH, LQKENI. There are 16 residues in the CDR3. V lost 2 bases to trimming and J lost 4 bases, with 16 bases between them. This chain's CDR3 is CASSPILGVRADTQYF. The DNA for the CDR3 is TGTGCCAGCTCACCAATCCTCGGGGTTCGGGCAGATACGCAGTATTTT.

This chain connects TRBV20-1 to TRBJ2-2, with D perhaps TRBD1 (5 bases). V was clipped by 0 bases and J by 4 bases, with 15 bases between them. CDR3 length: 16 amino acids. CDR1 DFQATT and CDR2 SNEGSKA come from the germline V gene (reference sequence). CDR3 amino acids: CSARDFRGLSTGELFF. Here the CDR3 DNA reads TGCAGTGCTAGAGATTTTAGGGGTCTGTCCACCGGGGAGCTGTTTTTT.

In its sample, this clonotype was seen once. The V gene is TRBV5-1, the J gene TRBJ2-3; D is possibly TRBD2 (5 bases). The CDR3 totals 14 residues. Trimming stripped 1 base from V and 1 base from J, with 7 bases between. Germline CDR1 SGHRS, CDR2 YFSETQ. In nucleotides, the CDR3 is TGCGCCAGCAGCTTGCTGAGGGGCACAGATACGCAGTATTTT. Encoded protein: CASSLLRGTDTQYF.

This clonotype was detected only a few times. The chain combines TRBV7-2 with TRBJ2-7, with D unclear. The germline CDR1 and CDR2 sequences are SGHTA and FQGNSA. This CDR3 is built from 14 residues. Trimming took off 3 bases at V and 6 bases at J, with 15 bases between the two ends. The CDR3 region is CASSFCEDTCEQYF. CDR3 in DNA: TGTGCCAGCAGCTTCTGTGAAGACACCTGCGAGCAGTACTTC.

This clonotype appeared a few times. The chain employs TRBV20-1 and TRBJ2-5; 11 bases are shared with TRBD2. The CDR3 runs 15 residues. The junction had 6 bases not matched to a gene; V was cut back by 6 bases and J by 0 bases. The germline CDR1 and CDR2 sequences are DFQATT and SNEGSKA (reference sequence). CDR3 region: CSASGTSGDQETQYF. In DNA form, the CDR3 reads TGCAGTGCCTCTGGGACTAGCGGAGACCAAGAGACCCAGTACTTC.

CDR3 sequence: CASKTGRMPYGYTF. The CDR3, as DNA: TGTGCCTCGAAAACCGGCCGAATGCCCTATGGCTACACCTTC. This chain connects TRBV30 to TRBJ1-2; D unclear. CDR3 length: 14 residues. Trimming stripped 7 bases from V and 4 bases from J, with 19 bases between. Germline CDR1 GTSNPN, CDR2 SVGIG (reference sequence). Based on the CDR3 plus reference TRBV30 and TRBJ1-2, the full variable domain is SQTIHQWPATLVQPVGSPLSLECTVEGTSNPNLYWYRQAAGRGLQLLFYSVGIGQISSEVPQNLSASRPQDRQFILSSKKLLLSDSGFYLCASKTGRMPYGYTFGSGTRLTVV.

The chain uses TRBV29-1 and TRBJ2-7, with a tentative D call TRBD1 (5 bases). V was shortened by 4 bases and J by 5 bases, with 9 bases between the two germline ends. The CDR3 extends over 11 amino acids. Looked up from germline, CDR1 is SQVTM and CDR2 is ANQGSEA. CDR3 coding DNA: TGCAGCGTTGGGGGCGCGGACGAGCAGTACTTC. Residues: CSVGGADEQYF.

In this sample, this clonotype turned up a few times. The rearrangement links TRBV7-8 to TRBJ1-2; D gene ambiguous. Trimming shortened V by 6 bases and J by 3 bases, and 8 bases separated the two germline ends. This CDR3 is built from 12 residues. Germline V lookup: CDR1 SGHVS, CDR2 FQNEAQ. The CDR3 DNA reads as TGTGCCAGCAGAGGTCCACACTATGGCTACACCTTC. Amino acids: CASRGPHYGYTF.

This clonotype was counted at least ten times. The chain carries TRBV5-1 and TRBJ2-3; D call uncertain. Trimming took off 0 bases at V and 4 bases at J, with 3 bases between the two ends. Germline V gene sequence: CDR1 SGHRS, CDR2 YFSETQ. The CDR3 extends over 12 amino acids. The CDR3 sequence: CASSLEPDTQYF. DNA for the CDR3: TGCGCCAGCAGCTTGGAGCCAGATACGCAGTATTTT.

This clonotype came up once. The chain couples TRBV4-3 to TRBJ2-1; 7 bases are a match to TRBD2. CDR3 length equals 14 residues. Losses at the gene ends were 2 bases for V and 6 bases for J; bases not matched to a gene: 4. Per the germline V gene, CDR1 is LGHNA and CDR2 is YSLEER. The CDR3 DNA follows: TGCGCCAGCAGCCAACAGGGAGGGAGCAATGAGCAGTTCTTC. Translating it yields CASSQQGGSNEQFF.

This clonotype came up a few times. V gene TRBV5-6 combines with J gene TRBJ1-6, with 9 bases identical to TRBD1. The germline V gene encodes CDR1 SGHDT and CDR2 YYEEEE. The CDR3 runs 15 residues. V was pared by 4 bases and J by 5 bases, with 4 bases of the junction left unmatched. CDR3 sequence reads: CASSPWDRDNSPLHF. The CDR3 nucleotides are TGTGCCAGCAGCCCGTGGGACAGGGATAATTCACCCCTCCACTTT. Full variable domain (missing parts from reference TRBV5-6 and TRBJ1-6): DAGVTQSPTHLIKTRGQQVTLRCSPKSGHDTVSWYQQALGQGPQFIFQYYEEEERQRGNFPDRFSGHQFPNYSSELNVNALLLGDSALYLCASSPWDRDNSPLHFGNGTRLTVT.

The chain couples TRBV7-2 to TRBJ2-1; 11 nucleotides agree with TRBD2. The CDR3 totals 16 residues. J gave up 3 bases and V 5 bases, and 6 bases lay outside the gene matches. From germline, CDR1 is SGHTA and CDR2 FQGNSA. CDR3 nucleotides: TGTGCCAGCAGCGTTCGGGGACTAGCGGACTACAATGAGCAGTTCTTC. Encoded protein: CASSVRGLADYNEQFF.

CDR3: CASSEGQYEQYF. As DNA, the CDR3 is TGCGCCAGCAGCGAAGGACAGTACGAGCAGTACTTC. The J gene is TRBJ2-7, the V gene TRBV5-1; TRBD1 is a possible D gene (6 bases). The CDR3 has 12 residues. Germline CDR1 is SGHRS and CDR2 is YFSETQ. Trimming took 4 bases from V and 4 from J, leaving 9 bases between them.

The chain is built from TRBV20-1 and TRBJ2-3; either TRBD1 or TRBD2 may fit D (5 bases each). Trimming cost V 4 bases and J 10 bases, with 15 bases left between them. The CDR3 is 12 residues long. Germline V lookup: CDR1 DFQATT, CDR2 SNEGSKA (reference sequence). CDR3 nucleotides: TGCAGTGCTAAAGAGGGGCTGAGACCGCAGTATTTT. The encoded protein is CSAKEGLRPQYF.

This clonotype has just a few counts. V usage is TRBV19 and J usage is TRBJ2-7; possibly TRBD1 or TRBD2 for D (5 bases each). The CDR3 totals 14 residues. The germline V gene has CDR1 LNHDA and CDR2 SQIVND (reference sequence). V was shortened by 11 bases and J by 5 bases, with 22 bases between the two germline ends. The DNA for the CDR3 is TGTGCCTGCTCAGGAGGCAGGGTTGGCCACGAGCAGTACTTC. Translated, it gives CACSGGRVGHEQYF.

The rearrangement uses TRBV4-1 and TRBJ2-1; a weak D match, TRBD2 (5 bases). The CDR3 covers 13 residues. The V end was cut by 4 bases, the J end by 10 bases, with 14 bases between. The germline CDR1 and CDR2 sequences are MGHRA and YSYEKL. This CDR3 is CASSLRTWEEQFF. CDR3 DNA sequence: TGCGCCAGCAGCCTCCGGACCTGGGAGGAGCAGTTCTTC.

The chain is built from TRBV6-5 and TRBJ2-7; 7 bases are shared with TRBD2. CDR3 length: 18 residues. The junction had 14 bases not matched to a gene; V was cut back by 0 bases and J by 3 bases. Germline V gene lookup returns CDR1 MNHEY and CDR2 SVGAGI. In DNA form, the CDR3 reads TGTGCCAGCAGTTACTCGCGTGGGGGGAGGGCTGCTCACTACGAGCAGTACTTC. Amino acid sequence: CASSYSRGGRAAHYEQYF.

CDR3 sequence: CSVGAAGYTF. Here the CDR3 DNA reads TGCAGCGTTGGGGCAGCTGGCTACACCTTC. The chain carries TRBV29-1 and TRBJ1-2; D gene ambiguous. The V end lost 4 bases, the J end lost 7 bases, and 7 bases lay between the germline ends. Germline V CDR1 and CDR2: SQVTM, ANQGSEA. CDR3 size: 10 residues.

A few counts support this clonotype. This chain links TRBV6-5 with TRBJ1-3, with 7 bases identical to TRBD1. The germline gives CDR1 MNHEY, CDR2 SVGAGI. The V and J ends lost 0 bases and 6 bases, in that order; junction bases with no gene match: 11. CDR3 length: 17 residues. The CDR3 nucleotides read TGTGCCAGCAGTTACTCGAGGTCCGGAGGGGGCGTAAACACCATATATTTT. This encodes CASSYSRSGGGVNTIYF.